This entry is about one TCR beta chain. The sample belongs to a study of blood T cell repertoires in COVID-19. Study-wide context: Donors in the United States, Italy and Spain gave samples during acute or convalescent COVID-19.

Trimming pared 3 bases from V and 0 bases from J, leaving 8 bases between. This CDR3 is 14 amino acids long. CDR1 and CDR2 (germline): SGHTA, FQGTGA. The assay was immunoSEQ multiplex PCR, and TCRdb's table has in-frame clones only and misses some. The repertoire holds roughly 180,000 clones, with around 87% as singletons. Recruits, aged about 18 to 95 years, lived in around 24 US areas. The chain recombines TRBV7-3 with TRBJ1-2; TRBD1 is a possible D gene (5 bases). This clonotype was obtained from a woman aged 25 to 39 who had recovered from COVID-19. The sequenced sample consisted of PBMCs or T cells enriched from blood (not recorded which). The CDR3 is CASSFGGANYGYTF. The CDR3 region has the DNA TGTGCCAGCAGCTTCGGGGGAGCTAACTATGGCTACACCTTC.